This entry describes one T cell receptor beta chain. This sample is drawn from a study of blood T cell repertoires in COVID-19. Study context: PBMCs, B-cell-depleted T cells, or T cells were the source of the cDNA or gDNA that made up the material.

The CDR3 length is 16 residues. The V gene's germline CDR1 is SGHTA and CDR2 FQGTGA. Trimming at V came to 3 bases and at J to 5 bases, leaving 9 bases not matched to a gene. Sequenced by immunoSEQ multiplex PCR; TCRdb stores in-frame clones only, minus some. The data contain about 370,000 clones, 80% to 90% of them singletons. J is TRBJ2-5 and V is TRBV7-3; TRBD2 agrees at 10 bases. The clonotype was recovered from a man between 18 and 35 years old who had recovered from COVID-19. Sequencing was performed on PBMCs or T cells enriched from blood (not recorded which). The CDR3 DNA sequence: TGTGCCAGCAGCTTTACCGCTAGCGGGAGCAGTGAGACCCAGTACTTC. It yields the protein CASSFTASGSSETQYF.